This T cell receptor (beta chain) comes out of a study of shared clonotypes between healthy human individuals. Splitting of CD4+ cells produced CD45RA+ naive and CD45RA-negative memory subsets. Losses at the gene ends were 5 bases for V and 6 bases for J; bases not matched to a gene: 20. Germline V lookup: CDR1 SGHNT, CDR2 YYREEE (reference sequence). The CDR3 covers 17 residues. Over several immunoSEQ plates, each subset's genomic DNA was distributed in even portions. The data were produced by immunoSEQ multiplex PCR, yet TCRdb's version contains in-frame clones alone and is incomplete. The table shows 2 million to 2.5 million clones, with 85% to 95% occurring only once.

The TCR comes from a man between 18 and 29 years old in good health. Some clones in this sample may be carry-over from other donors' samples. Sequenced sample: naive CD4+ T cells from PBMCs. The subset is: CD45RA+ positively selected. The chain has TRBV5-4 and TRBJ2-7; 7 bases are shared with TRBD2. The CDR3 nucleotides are TGTGCCAGCAGGGGCTCTCCCGCGGGAGCCTTCCCCTCCGAGCAGTACTTC. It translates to CASRGSPAGAFPSEQYF.